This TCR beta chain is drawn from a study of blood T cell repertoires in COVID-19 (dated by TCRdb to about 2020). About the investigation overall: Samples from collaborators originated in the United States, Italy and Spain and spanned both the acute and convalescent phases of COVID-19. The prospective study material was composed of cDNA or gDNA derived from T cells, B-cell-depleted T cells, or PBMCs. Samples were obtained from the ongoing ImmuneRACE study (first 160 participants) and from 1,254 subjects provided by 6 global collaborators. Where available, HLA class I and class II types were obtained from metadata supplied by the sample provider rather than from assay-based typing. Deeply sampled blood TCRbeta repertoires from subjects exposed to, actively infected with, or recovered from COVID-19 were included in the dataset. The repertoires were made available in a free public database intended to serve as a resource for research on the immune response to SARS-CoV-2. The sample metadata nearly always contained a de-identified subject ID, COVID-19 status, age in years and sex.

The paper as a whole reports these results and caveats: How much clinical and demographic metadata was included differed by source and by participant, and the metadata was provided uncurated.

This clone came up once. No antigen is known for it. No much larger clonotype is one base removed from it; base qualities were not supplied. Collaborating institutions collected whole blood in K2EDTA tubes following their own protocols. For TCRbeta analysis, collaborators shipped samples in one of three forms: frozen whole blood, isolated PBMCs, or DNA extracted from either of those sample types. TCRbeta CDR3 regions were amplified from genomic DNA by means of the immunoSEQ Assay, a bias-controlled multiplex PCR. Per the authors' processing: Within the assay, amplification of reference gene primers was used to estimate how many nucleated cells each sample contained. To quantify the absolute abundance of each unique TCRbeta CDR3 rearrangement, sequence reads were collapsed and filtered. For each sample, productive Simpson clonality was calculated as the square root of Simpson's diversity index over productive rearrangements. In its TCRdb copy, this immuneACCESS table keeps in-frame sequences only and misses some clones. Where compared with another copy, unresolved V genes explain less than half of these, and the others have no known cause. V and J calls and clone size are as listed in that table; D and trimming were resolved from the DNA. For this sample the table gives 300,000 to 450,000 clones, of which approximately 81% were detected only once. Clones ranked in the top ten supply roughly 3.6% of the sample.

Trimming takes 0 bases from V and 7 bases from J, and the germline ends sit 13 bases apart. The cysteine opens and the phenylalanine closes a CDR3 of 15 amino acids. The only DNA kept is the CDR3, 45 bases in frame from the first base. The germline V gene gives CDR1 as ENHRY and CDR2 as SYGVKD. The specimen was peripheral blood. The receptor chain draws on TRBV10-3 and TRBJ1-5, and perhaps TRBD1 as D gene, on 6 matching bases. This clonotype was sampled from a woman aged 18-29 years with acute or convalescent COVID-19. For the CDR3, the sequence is CAISESQGGGQPQHF. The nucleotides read TGTGCCATCAGTGAGTCGCAAGGGGGTGGCCAGCCCCAGCATTTT.